This is a list of T cell receptor beta chains from one sample in a study of blood T cells in healthy people across ages. TCRdb re-derived calls from the 5' RACE reads in MiXCR, one entry per CDR3 protein. Here the sample spans about 2 million distinct CDR3 sequences, about 50% being singletons. Sequences were obtained from blood. These receptors were collected from a woman in her thirties or forties in good health. CDR3s include the opening cysteine and the closing phenylalanine or tryptophan. Each record gives: J gene, V gene, CDR3 protein.

TRBJ2-4 | TRBV10-2 | CASSVRDIQYF
TRBJ2-3 | TRBV27 | CASSLVGLGADTQYF
TRBJ2-3 | TRBV4-3 | CASSQADRRTVFSPDTQYF
TRBJ1-2 | TRBV20-1 | CSGIEDRVLVHGYTF
TRBJ2-5 | TRBV4-2 | CASSQFRRQGAGETQYF
TRBJ2-5 | TRBV15 | CATSRDTLETQYF
TRBJ1-2 | TRBV10-3 | CAISTEAGGAPHHGYTF
TRBJ2-7 | TRBV12-3/TRBV12-4 | CASSFPGQVHNEQYF
TRBJ2-7 | TRBV20-1 | CSARGTSGGATDIYEQYF
TRBJ1-2 | TRBV6-2/TRBV6-3 | CASSDAGDSYGYTF
- | TRBV7-2 | CASSLAALANEQYF
TRBJ2-1 | TRBV5-5 | CASSLRLERQFF
TRBJ2-3 | TRBV27 | CASSKTRDRGRTDTQYF
- | TRBV7-9 | CASRTGTGDDEQYF
TRBJ1-4 | TRBV7-2 | CASSQNRVGGEKLFF
TRBJ2-7 | TRBV27 | CACSWDRANEQYF
TRBJ2-3 | TRBV12-3/TRBV12-4 | CASMGLAGVTDTQYF
TRBJ2-7 | TRBV20-1 | CSANRDRATYEQYF
TRBJ1-5 | TRBV24-1 | CATSDHRGGVNQPQHF
TRBJ2-6 | TRBV20-1 | CSARGQVEFSGANVLTF
TRBJ2-3 | TRBV6-2/TRBV6-3 | CASSKLRTSTDTQYF
TRBJ1-1 | TRBV12-5 | CASGTGQGANTEAFF
TRBJ2-2 | TRBV6-2/TRBV6-3 | CASSNAGVGTGELFF
TRBJ2-5 | TRBV7-3 | CASSYGQGPRETQYF
TRBJ2-6 | TRBV7-2 | CASSVNRGIWSGANVLTF
TRBJ1-5 | TRBV7-2 | CASSFLGDQPQHF
TRBJ2-5 | TRBV20-1 | CSAGPGSEETQYF
TRBJ2-5 | TRBV4-2 | CASSPGLAGGLRETQYF
TRBJ2-1 | TRBV4-1 | CASSQPQTHNEQFF
TRBJ2-1 | TRBV6-1 | CASSRSGQRYNEQFF
TRBJ1-2 | TRBV20-1 | CSSGVGNGYGYTF
- | TRBV5-1 | CASSRGQRGGLYNEQYF
TRBJ2-7 | TRBV20-1 | CSARDRGGVSYEQYF
TRBJ2-1 | TRBV9 | CASSVGRVLFF
TRBJ2-7 | TRBV28 | CASSPRTVAGYEQYF
TRBJ2-3 | TRBV15 | CATSRGVPGDTQYF
TRBJ2-4 | TRBV20-1 | CSATAGGGTDFSLAKNIQYF
TRBJ1-2 | TRBV12-3/TRBV12-4 | CASSFNPNLGPGYTF
TRBJ2-7 | TRBV21-1 | CASSKKAPKNSYEQYF
TRBJ1-1 | TRBV7-2 | CASSEARGTEAFF
TRBJ1-5 | TRBV12-3/TRBV12-4 | CASSSATGNQPQHF
TRBJ2-1 | TRBV12-3/TRBV12-4 | CASSLSATGFEYNEQFF
TRBJ2-5 | TRBV7-2 | CASSGDQIETQYF
- | TRBV5-1 | CASSLLTGSTYEQYF
TRBJ2-3 | TRBV7-2 | CASSFRSSFRTDTQYF